The T cell receptor (beta chain) under discussion was sequenced for a study of T cell responses to AZD1222 COVID-19 vaccine. The J segment lost 1 base and the V segment lost 5 bases, leaving 4 bases of the junction unmatched. This CDR3 is 15 amino acids long. CDR1 is MNHEY and CDR2 is SMNVEV in the germline V gene (reference sequence). Assay used: immunoSEQ multiplex PCR; TCRdb lists only in-frame clones, some missing. The table lists roughly 130,000 clones, 80% to 90% of them singletons. General study findings and limits: Donors were largely white British and mainly female; clonal diversity was possibly underestimated. Nearly half of spike-specific TCRs reportedly go after variant regions that carry no mutations. Seropositive AZD1222 recipients at baseline numbered only five or six. Researchers report vaccine-associated CD4 TCRs spanning spike, with dominance at 160-218 and 743-854.

About this clone itself: Its target is not known.

This clonotype was obtained from an adult in good health. This sample comprised peripheral blood, obtained on day 0 of AZD1222 vaccination. The chain recombines TRBV27 with TRBJ2-5; 10 bases are shared with TRBD2. The chain's CDR3 is CASSPSGRSQETQYF. CDR3 in DNA: TGTGCCAGCAGTCCTAGCGGGAGATCCCAAGAGACCCAGTACTTC.